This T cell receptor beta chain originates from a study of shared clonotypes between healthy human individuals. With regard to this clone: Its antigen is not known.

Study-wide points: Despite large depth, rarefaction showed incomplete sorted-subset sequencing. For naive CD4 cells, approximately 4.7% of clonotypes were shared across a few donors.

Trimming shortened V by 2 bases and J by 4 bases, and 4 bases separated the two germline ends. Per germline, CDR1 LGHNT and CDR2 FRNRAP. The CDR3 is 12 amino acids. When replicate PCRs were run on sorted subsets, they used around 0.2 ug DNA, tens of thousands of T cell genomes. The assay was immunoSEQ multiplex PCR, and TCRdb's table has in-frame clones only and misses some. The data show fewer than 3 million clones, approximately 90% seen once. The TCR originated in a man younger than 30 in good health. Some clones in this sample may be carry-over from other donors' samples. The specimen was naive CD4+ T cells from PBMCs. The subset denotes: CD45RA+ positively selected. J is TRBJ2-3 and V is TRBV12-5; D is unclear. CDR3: CASGLRADTQYF. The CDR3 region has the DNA TGTGCTAGTGGTTTGAGGGCAGATACGCAGTATTTT. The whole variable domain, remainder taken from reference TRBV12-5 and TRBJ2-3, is DARVTQTPRHKVTEMGQEVTMRCQPILGHNTVFWYRQTMMQGLELLAYFRNRAPLDDSGMPKDRFSAEMPDATLATLKIQPSEPRDSAVYFCASGLRADTQYFGPGTRLTVL.